The following is a T cell receptor beta chain sequence with its context. Its specificity is unknown. This entry comes from a study of T cells after yellow fever vaccination. Findings of the study overall: Abundant clonotypes from the bulk population could get into FACS-sorted repertoires as contaminants. Few clonotypes appeared in both CD4 and CD8 compartments.

MiXCR, applied by TCRdb to the 5' RACE reads, yields one record per CDR3 protein. The repertoire includes around 70,000 distinct CDR3 sequences, approximately 6.5% of them detected once, and around 35% sits in the top ten. The CDR3 length is 16 residues. The V and J ends lost 5 bases and 2 bases respectively, with 15 bases between them. This receptor was taken from a man younger than 35 who received the YFV17D yellow fever vaccine. V gene TRBV12-3 or TRBV12-4 combines with J gene TRBJ2-2; weak D call: TRBD2 (6 bases). The sample here was CD8+ T cells sorted from PBMCs, taken 5 days after the first yellow fever vaccination. The CDR3 DNA reads TGTGCCAGCAGTCAACGGGGGACTCCCAACACCGGGGAGCTGTTTTTT. Amino acid sequence: CASSQRGTPNTGELFF.